Following are 6 T cell receptor beta chains from one sample sequenced in a study of T cell responses to AZD1222 COVID-19 vaccine. TCRdb's copy holds only in-frame clones and misses some; the assay was immunoSEQ multiplex PCR. The sample holds around 70,000 clones; 70% to 80% are singletons and the top ten take around 25%. The sequencing here drew on peripheral blood, taken on day 0 of MenACWY control vaccination. The origin of the receptors is an adult in good health.

The J gene is TRBJ2-7, the V gene TRBV3-1 (or the pseudogene TRBV3-2), with TRBD2 matching over 7 bases. Unmatched junction bases numbered 12, after V lost 4 bases and J lost 6 bases. Per the germline V gene, CDR1 is LGHDT and CDR2 is YNNKEL (reference sequence). This CDR3 is 15 amino acids long. The CDR3 spells CASSPFGLVTGEQYF. The CDR3 DNA reads as TGTGCCAGCAGCCCCTTCGGACTAGTCACGGGCGAGCAGTACTTC.

This clone was counted a few times. CDR3 in DNA: TGTGCCATCACCCGGGACAGAGACTACGAGCAGTACTTC. Amino acids: CAITRDRDYEQYF. The gene calls are TRBV10-3 and TRBJ2-7; TRBD1 aligns across 7 bases. The CDR3 loop spans 13 amino acids. Germline lookup yields CDR1 ENHRY and CDR2 SYGVKD. V gave up 7 bases and J gave up 3 bases; unmatched junction bases: 6.

The chain has TRBV5-1 and TRBJ1-1, with 11 bases matching TRBD1. This CDR3 has 15 amino acids. V shed 4 bases, J shed 4 bases, and the junction held 6 bases outside the gene matches. CDR1 SGHRS and CDR2 YFSETQ come from the germline V gene. The CDR3 nucleotides read TGCGCCAGCAGCCTGGACAGGGGGCGAACCACTGAAGCTTTCTTT. The encoded protein is CASSLDRGRTTEAFF.

In this sample, this clone turned up many times. The V call is TRBV9, the J call TRBJ2-2; D is unresolved. With 5 bases removed from V and 7 bases from J, the gap between germline ends came to 6 bases. CDR1 is SGDLS and CDR2 is YYNGEE in the germline V gene. CDR3 length: 11 amino acids. The CDR3: CASSESGELFF. As DNA, the CDR3 is TGTGCCAGCAGTGAAAGCGGGGAGCTGTTTTTT.

This chain's CDR3 is CASSSIMVGETQYF. DNA for the CDR3: TGTGCCAGCAGCTCAATAATGGTGGGAGAGACCCAGTACTTC. The chain has TRBV7-2 and TRBJ2-5; D remains unclear. This CDR3 has 14 amino acids. Trimming took off 4 bases at V and 4 bases at J, with 13 bases between the two ends. CDR1 is SGHTA and CDR2 is FQGNSA in the germline V gene. Full variable domain (remainder filled in from reference TRBV7-2 and TRBJ2-5): GAGVSQSPSNKVTEKGKDVELRCDPISGHTALYWYRQSLGQGLEFLIYFQGNSAPDKSGLPSDRFSAERTGGSVSTLTIQRTQQEDSAVYLCASSSIMVGETQYFGPGTRLLVL.

V and J are TRBV29-1 and TRBJ2-7, with D possibly TRBD2 on 5 matching bases. Trimming removed 4 bases from V and 6 bases from J, with 19 bases in between. The CDR3 runs 14 residues. Germline V gene lookup returns CDR1 SQVTM and CDR2 ANQGSEA. DNA for the CDR3: TGCAGCGTTGGGTCCCTAGCCACGGCTCGCGAGCAGTACTTC. It codes for CSVGSLATAREQYF.